This record concerns one TCR beta chain sequence. The antigen remains unidentified. CDR1 and CDR2 from the germline V gene are SGHTA and FQGTGA. The trim removed 5 bases at V and 4 bases at J, leaving 9 bases unmatched. The CDR3 extends over 16 amino acids. The data stem from a study of PD-L1 blockade in urothelial cancer. Across the study: About 85% of the roughly 29 patients comprised males who had bladder-origin urothelial cancer. Typically, measured as a median, blood samples had roughly 140,000 T cells. Regarding the study as a whole: Below-median pretreatment blood TCR clonality was a predictor of better survival.

Time point given: pretreatment peripheral blood. Sequenced by immunoSEQ multiplex PCR; TCRdb stores in-frame clones only, minus some. The data show fewer than 45,000 clones, with approximately 90% seen just once and 20% to 25% held by the top ten. This sequence was found in a donor at least 40 years old with urothelial cancer. The sample consisted of PBMCs, taken around atezolizumab (anti-PD-L1) treatment. This chain links TRBV7-3 with TRBJ2-1; 9 bases fit TRBD2. DNA for the CDR3: TGTGCCAGCAGCCCCCAAGCTAGCGGGATTTACAATGAGCAGTTCTTC. Translating it yields CASSPQASGIYNEQFF.